One and the same sample provided the 11 T cell receptor beta chains below, sequenced in a study of human T cells and chemical hapten exposure. Time point: patch test 3, about 24 weeks after DPC sensitization. Treatment noted: therapeutic diphenylcyclopropenone sensitization with weekly scalp DPC. From whole blood left unfractionated, total RNA was extracted. A single record per CDR3 protein comes from TCRdb applying MiXCR to the RACE reads. The sample has fewer than 40,000 distinct CDR3 sequences, 12% seen once. Source: whole blood, taken in connection with sensitization to the hapten diphenylcyclopropenone (DPC). All receptors come from a woman between 40 and 50 years old with alopecia areata. Some clones in this sample may be carry-over from other donors' samples.

This chain joins TRBV10-3 and TRBJ2-7, with D perhaps TRBD2 (6 bases). The CDR3 has 13 amino acids. Trimming removed 6 bases from V and 4 bases from J, with 13 bases in between. Germline lookup yields CDR1 ENHRY and CDR2 SYGVKD. The CDR3 DNA reads as TGTGCCATCAGCGAGGAGGGAGATTACGAGCAGTACTTC. Translating it yields CAISEEGDYEQYF.

This clonotype was seen ten or more times. This CDR3 reads CSVEGHYTDTQYF. The CDR3 DNA follows: TGCAGCGTTGAGGGACACTACACAGATACGCAGTATTTT. The J gene is TRBJ2-3, the V gene TRBV29-1, with TRBD1 as a possible D gene (6 bases). Trimming removed 3 bases from V and 2 bases from J, with 9 bases in between. CDR1 and CDR2 from the germline V gene are SQVTM and ANQGSEA. The CDR3 contains 13 residues.

This clonotype occurred a few times. V and J are TRBV7-9 and TRBJ1-6; 8 positions match TRBD1. J gave up 6 bases and V 5 bases, and 3 bases lay outside the gene matches. Germline assignment: CDR1 SEHNR and CDR2 FQNEAQ (reference sequence). This CDR3 has 14 residues. CDR3 nucleotides: TGTGCCAGCAGCCAAGACAGGGGTAATTCACCCCTCCACTTT. Its protein is CASSQDRGNSPLHF.

This clonotype was counted a few times. The DNA of the CDR3 is TGTGCCACCAGTGATTCTCCAGGCGAGCAGTTCTTC. This codes for CATSDSPGEQFF. The rearrangement joins TRBV24-1 to TRBJ2-1; D is undetermined. V was shortened by 2 bases and J by 10 bases, with 8 bases between the two germline ends. This CDR3 contains 12 residues. Germline V gene lookup returns CDR1 KGHDR and CDR2 SFDVKD.

The sample holds a few counts of this clonotype. The chain uses TRBV7-3 and TRBJ2-1; unclear D gene. The CDR3 consists of 15 residues. Germline assignment: CDR1 SGHTA and CDR2 FQGTGA. Trimming stripped 1 base from V and 11 bases from J, with 18 bases between. CDR3 amino acids: CASSLMGLQDPKQFF. In DNA, the CDR3 is TGTGCCAGCAGCTTAATGGGCTTGCAGGACCCAAAGCAGTTCTTC.

In its sample, this clonotype was seen a few times. The V call is TRBV29-1, the J call TRBJ2-3; 11 bases align to TRBD2. The CDR3 covers 14 residues. Germline CDR1 is SQVTM and CDR2 is ANQGSEA. Trimming cost V 4 bases and J 2 bases; bases outside gene matches: 2. CDR3 amino acids: CSVATSGVTDTQYF. The CDR3 DNA is TGCAGCGTTGCGACTAGCGGGGTCACAGATACGCAGTATTTT.

In this sample, this clonotype turned up many times. This sequence joins TRBV11-2 and TRBJ1-1; D may be TRBD1 (5 bases). The CDR3 extends over 13 amino acids. V was shortened by 3 bases and J by 5 bases, with 10 bases between the two germline ends. Germline-derived CDR1 and CDR2 are SGHAT and FQNNGV. CDR3 DNA sequence: TGTGCCAGCAGCTTGGCAGGGAGGACTGAAGCTTTCTTT. Its translation is CASSLAGRTEAFF. Based on the CDR3 plus reference TRBV11-2 and TRBJ1-1, the full variable domain is EAGVAQSPRYKIIEKRQSVAFWCNPISGHATLYWYQQILGQGPKLLIQFQNNGVVDDSQLPKDRFSAERLKGVDSTLKIQPAKLEDSAVYLCASSLAGRTEAFFGQGTRLTVV.

This clonotype was found many times. The rearrangement links TRBV12-3 or TRBV12-4 to TRBJ1-2; TRBD1 is a possible D gene (5 bases). Trimming left V 6 bases short and J 3 bases short, with 11 bases between. The CDR3 loop spans 13 amino acids. The CDR3 is CASSPGGDYGYTF. CDR3 DNA sequence: TGTGCCAGCAGCCCGGGGGGGGACTATGGCTACACCTTC.

Many counts were recorded for this clonotype. The gene calls are TRBV4-3 and TRBJ1-2; D is unresolved. This CDR3 region has 15 residues. Germline V gene sequence: CDR1 LGHNA, CDR2 YSLEER. Trimming removed 1 base from V and 8 bases from J, with 17 bases in between. CDR3 region: CASSQGSQRPAGYTF. The CDR3 nucleotides are TGCGCCAGCAGCCAAGGATCACAAAGACCCGCAGGCTACACCTTC.

This chain links TRBV2 with TRBJ2-3, with 13 bases identical to TRBD2. This CDR3 is built from 15 residues. The junction had 2 bases not matched to a gene; V was cut back by 6 bases and J by 2 bases. Germline loops: CDR1 SNHLY, CDR2 FYNNEI. The CDR3 DNA reads as TGTGCCAGCAGGGGGACTAGCGGGGCCACAGATACGCAGTATTTT. It is translated as CASRGTSGATDTQYF.

This clonotype qualifies as medium-sized. This chain links TRBV20-1 with TRBJ2-3, with 11 bases that match TRBD2. Germline V lookup: CDR1 DFQATT, CDR2 SNEGSKA (reference sequence). Losses at the gene ends were 5 bases for V and 2 bases for J; bases not matched to a gene: 9. CDR3 length equals 16 residues. Here the CDR3 reads CSAASGTSGPTDTQYF. Here the CDR3 DNA reads TGCAGTGCTGCCTCCGGGACTAGCGGCCCCACAGATACGCAGTATTTT.